This T cell receptor beta chain was retrieved from a study of blood T cell repertoires in COVID-19. Across the whole study: Sites across the United States, Italy and Spain contributed samples from acute and convalescent COVID-19.

Measured with immunoSEQ multiplex PCR; TCRdb has only the in-frame clones, and not every one. Among some 210,000 clones listed, around 81% were seen once. V lost 7 bases to trimming and J lost 4 bases, with 16 bases between them. The CDR3 spans 14 residues. Germline CDR1 is LNHDA and CDR2 is SQIVND (reference sequence). V and J are TRBV19 and TRBJ1-2; TRBD1 might be the D (6 bases). This clonotype originated in a man aged 25-40 years with acute COVID-19. Sequenced material: PBMCs or T cells enriched from blood (not recorded which). DNA for the CDR3: TGTGCCAGTACCTTTTCAGACAGGCCCTATGGCTACACCTTC. Its translation is CASTFSDRPYGYTF.